The next 12 T cell receptor beta chains were all read from a single sample in a study of ipilimumab plus nivolumab after autologous stem cell transplantation. Some clones are missing from TCRdb's copy, which holds only in-frame ones; the method was immunoSEQ multiplex PCR. The table lists tens of thousands of clones, about 82% of them singletons. Sequenced here: PBMCs, sampled in a trial of ipilimumab plus nivolumab as post-transplant consolidation. The origin of the receptors is a male donor with diffuse large B-cell lymphoma.

This chain links TRBV18 with TRBJ2-1; no clear D. CDR3 length equals 16 residues. Per germline, CDR1 KGHSH and CDR2 LQKENI. V was pared by 0 bases and J by 9 bases, with 18 bases between. CDR3 in amino acids: CASSPPQGPVQGEQFF. CDR3 nucleotides: TGTGCCAGCTCACCACCCCAAGGGCCCGTACAAGGTGAGCAGTTCTTC.

V usage is TRBV30 and J usage is TRBJ2-2, with 7 bases identical to TRBD2. The CDR3 is made up of 14 amino acids. V shed 3 bases, J shed 4 bases, and the junction held 5 bases outside the gene matches. Germline V gene lookup returns CDR1 GTSNPN and CDR2 SVGIG (reference sequence). CDR3 region: CAWSPGRRTGELFF. CDR3 bases: TGTGCCTGGAGCCCCGGGAGGCGCACCGGGGAGCTGTTTTTT.

The chain employs TRBV5-1 and TRBJ2-3; 7 bases fit TRBD1. The CDR3 spans 14 residues. Germline CDR1 is SGHRS and CDR2 is YFSETQ. V was clipped by 4 bases and J by 2 bases; unmatched bases: 4. The CDR3, as DNA: TGCGCCAGCAGCCTGGACAGGTTCACAGATACGCAGTATTTT. Its translation: CASSLDRFTDTQYF. The full variable domain, rest sourced from reference TRBV5-1 and TRBJ2-3, is KAGVTQTPRYLIKTRGQQVTLSCSPISGHRSVSWYQQTPGQGLQFLFEYFSETQRNKGNFPGRFSGRQFSNSRSEMNVSTLELGDSALYLCASSLDRFTDTQYFGPGTRLTVL.

CDR3 DNA sequence: TGTGCCAGCAGTTTCGCAGCGGGGGGGCAGGAGACCCAGTACTTC. Its translation is CASSFAAGGQETQYF. The chain links TRBV7-2 to TRBJ2-5; TRBD2 matches 10 bases. V dropped 6 bases and J dropped 5; count of bases not matched to a gene: 9. Germline V gene sequence: CDR1 SGHTA, CDR2 FQGNSA. The CDR3 is 15 amino acids.

The chain recombines TRBV7-2 with TRBJ1-3; D is unclear. The V gene lost 3 bases and the J gene lost 0 bases, with 3 bases spanning the gap. Germline loops: CDR1 SGHTA, CDR2 FQGNSA. This CDR3 has 13 amino acids. Here the CDR3 DNA reads TGTGCCAGCAGCTTCGACTCTGGAAACACCATATATTTT. Its translation is CASSFDSGNTIYF.

Remarks on this clone: At one boundary the junction diverges from the germline segment, which might be a read error. The chain joins TRBV5-1 to TRBJ2-5; 8 nucleotides line up with TRBD2. CDR3 length: 17 amino acids. Germline V gene sequence: CDR1 SGHRS, CDR2 YFSETQ. DNA of the CDR3: TGCGCCAGCAGCTTGGCCGGGACTAGGGCAGGGCAAGAAACCCAGTACTTC. Protein sequence: CASSLAGTRAGQETQYF.

The chain couples TRBV21-1 to TRBJ2-5. TRBV21-1 is a known pseudogene. This CDR3 has 15 residues. The CDR3 DNA reads TGTGCCACGCAGGGGGAAGGGGGGGCGGAAGAGACCCAGTACTTC. It specifies CATQGEGGAEETQYF.

The genes are TRBV5-1 and TRBJ2-2, with D possibly TRBD1 on 6 matching bases. Germline-derived CDR1 and CDR2 are SGHRS and YFSETQ. CDR3 size: 17 residues. Between the trimmed V and J ends, which lost 4 bases and 2 bases, there was a span of 18 bases. CDR3 DNA sequence: TGCGCCAGCAGCCTGGGACACCGGGACGTTAACACCGGGGAGCTGTTTTTT. Its protein product is CASSLGHRDVNTGELFF.

The CDR3 loop is CASTMTGSSYEQYF. The CDR3 DNA reads as TGTGCCAGCACTATGACAGGGAGCTCCTACGAGCAGTACTTC. The gene calls are TRBV6-1 and TRBJ2-7; 7 bases align to TRBD1. The CDR3 is 14 amino acids. Germline CDR1 is MNHNS and CDR2 is SASEGT. V shed 7 bases and J 0 bases; nucleotides not matched to a gene: 6.

The J gene is TRBJ2-2, the V gene TRBV7-6; possibly TRBD1 for D (6 bases). Germline values: CDR1 SGHVS, CDR2 FNYEAQ. Trimming shortened V by 2 bases and J by 7 bases, and 11 bases separated the two germline ends. This CDR3 comprises 14 residues. CDR3 in DNA: TGTGCCAGCAGCTTACGACAGGTCGTCGGGGAGCTGTTTTTT. Protein sequence: CASSLRQVVGELFF. Full variable domain (outside the CDR3, taken from reference TRBV7-6 and TRBJ2-2): GAGVSQSPRYKVTKRGQDVALRCDPISGHVSLYWYRQALGQGPEFLTYFNYEAQQDKSGLPNDRFSAERPEGSISTLTIQRTEQRDSAMYRCASSLRQVVGELFFGEGSRLTVL.

The chain has TRBV7-3 and TRBJ2-2, with no clear D. Trimming removed 1 base at V and 3 bases at J, with 6 bases between. Per the germline V gene, CDR1 is SGHTA and CDR2 is FQGTGA. The CDR3 is made up of 14 amino acids. The CDR3, as DNA: TGTGCCAGCAGCTTAAATGGGGACACCGGGGAGCTGTTTTTT. This codes for CASSLNGDTGELFF.

The rearrangement links TRBV13 to TRBJ2-2; tentative D call: TRBD2 (7 bases). CDR1 PRHDT and CDR2 FYEKMQ come from the germline V gene (reference sequence). CDR3 length: 19 residues. V shed 0 bases and J shed 3 bases, with 20 bases lying between them. Written as DNA, the CDR3 is TGTGCCAGCAGCTTAGGGGCTTTTATGGGGGGGCCCGACACCGGGGAGCTGTTTTTT. Residues: CASSLGAFMGGPDTGELFF.